This TCR beta chain emerged from a study of blood T cell repertoires in COVID-19. The overall study: The United States, Italy and Spain were the sources of the acute and convalescent COVID-19 samples.

The CDR3 contains 16 residues. Trimming at V came to 4 bases and at J to 4 bases, leaving 12 bases not matched to a gene. The germline V gene has CDR1 MGHRA and CDR2 YSYEKL. In the study's own analysis: Reference gene primers were amplified, and this amplification served to estimate nucleated cell counts. The protocol was immunoSEQ multiplex PCR, while the TCRdb copy is restricted to in-frame clones and leaves out a portion. That table supplies the V and J calls and clone size; D and trimming were determined from the DNA. The sample includes more than 70,000 clones, approximately 85% of them seen just once.

Sequenced input: peripheral blood. The clonotype was recovered from a man between 60 and 75 years old with acute or convalescent COVID-19. The chain uses TRBV4-1 and TRBJ1-1; TRBD1 matches 7 bases. CDR3 DNA sequence: TGCGCCAGCAGCCGTGACAGGGACCTGGTTCGCACTGAAGCTTTCTTT. It yields the protein CASSRDRDLVRTEAFF.